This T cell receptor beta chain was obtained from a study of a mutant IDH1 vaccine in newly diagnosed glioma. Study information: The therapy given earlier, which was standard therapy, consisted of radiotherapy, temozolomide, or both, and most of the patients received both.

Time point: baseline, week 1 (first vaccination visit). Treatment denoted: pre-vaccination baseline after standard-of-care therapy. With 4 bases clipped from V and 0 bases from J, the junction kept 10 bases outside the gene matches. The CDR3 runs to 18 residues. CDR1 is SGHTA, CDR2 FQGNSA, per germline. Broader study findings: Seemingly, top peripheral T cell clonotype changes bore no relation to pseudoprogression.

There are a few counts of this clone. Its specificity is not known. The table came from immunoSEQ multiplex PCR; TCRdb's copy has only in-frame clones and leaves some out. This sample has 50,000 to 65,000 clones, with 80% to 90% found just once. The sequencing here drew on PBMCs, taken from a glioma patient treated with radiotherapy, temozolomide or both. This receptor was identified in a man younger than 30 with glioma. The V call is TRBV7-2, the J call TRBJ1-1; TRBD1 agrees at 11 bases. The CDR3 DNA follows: TGTGCCAGCAGCTCCGGACCGGGACAGGGGGGAATGAACACTGAAGCTTTCTTT. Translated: CASSSGPGQGGMNTEAFF.